This T cell receptor (beta chain) was captured in a study of blood T cells in healthy people across ages. A second PCR, run for about 6 to 12 cycles, used a sample-barcoded 5' primer plus a J-beta primer mix. A single record per CDR3 protein comes from TCRdb applying MiXCR to the 5' RACE reads. There are approximately 690,000 distinct CDR3 sequences in the sample; around three fifths occur only once, and 30% to 45% lies in the top ten. Findings and limits, study-wide: Both naive CD4+ cell counts and diversity were greater in long-lived donors than in aged donors. It was held that diversity estimates obtained from one million T cells represented underestimates. In older individuals, TCR beta diversity per million T cells was lower, falling roughly linearly with age.

Total RNA, at least 5 micrograms per sample, was extracted from PBMCs. As to this clonotype: Its antigen is unidentified.

CDR1 MNHEY and CDR2 SMNVEV come from the germline V gene (reference sequence). The CDR3 is made up of 15 amino acids. Trimming cost V 7 bases and J 1 base; bases outside gene matches: 5. The sequence derives from a man between 60 and 70 years old in good health. The V gene is TRBV27, the J gene TRBJ2-2; 8 nucleotides match TRBD1. Specimen: blood. Here the CDR3 DNA reads TGTGCCAGCACCCACGGACAGGGGAACACCGGGGAGCTGTTTTTT. Translated, it gives CASTHGQGNTGELFF.